This T cell receptor beta chain was identified during a study of human T cells and chemical hapten exposure. Study-wide context: Sensitization involved placing 2% DPC onto an approximately 2 cm by approximately 2 cm region of upper inner arm skin.

This clonotype was recorded a few times. Antigen specificity is unknown. TCRdb recomputed calls from the RACE reads with MiXCR, one row per CDR3 protein. The repertoire holds approximately 100,000 distinct CDR3 sequences, with roughly 11% as singletons. Time point meaning: patch test 1, 2 weeks after DPC sensitization. Treatment of the sample: therapeutic diphenylcyclopropenone sensitization with weekly scalp DPC. Study findings and constraints: Alopecia in all donors means immunity may differ from healthy individuals. Patch test scores rose with PT1 expanded TCR counts, a positive correlation.

The CDR3 has 17 residues. The germline V gene encodes CDR1 MNHEY and CDR2 SVGEGT. The ends lost 2 bases at V and 4 bases at J; junction bases unmatched: 9. The material was whole blood, obtained in connection with sensitization to the hapten diphenylcyclopropenone (DPC). The receptor was derived from a woman between 35 and 50 years old with alopecia areata. Some clones in this sample may be carry-over from other donors' samples. The chain carries TRBV6-2 or TRBV6-3 and TRBJ2-1; 9 nucleotides match TRBD2. CDR3 nucleotides: TGTGCCAGCAGTTACAGGGATAGCGGGGGACCTTACAATGAGCAGTTCTTC. Translated: CASSYRDSGGPYNEQFF.